These 19 T cell receptor beta chains share one sample of origin, sequenced in a study of T cell responses to AZD1222 COVID-19 vaccine. Data came from immunoSEQ multiplex PCR; TCRdb stores just in-frame clones and leaves some out. The table shows 150,000 to 200,000 clones, with around 90% occurring only once. The specimen was peripheral blood, collected on day 0 of MenACWY control vaccination. The receptors shown here come from an adult in good health.

V and J are TRBV13 and TRBJ2-2; D gene unclear. CDR3 length equals 18 residues. Germline-derived CDR1 and CDR2 are PRHDT and FYEKMQ (reference sequence). Between the trimmed V and J ends, which lost 2 bases and 4 bases, there was a span of 20 bases. The CDR3 region is CASSLLPQVLPSTGELFF. CDR3 DNA sequence: TGTGCCAGCAGCTTATTGCCTCAGGTTCTCCCGAGCACCGGGGAGCTGTTTTTT.

The CDR3 sequence is CASSTGGADTGELFF. The CDR3 nucleotides read TGCGCCAGCAGCACAGGGGGCGCGGACACCGGGGAGCTGTTTTTT. The chain links TRBV5-1 to TRBJ2-2, with 9 bases identical to TRBD1. This CDR3 has 15 residues. Germline V gene lookup returns CDR1 SGHRS and CDR2 YFSETQ. The J segment lost 3 bases and the V segment lost 4 bases, leaving 4 bases of the junction unmatched.

The chain links TRBV5-1 to TRBJ2-7; D unresolved. CDR1 and CDR2 (germline): SGHRS, YFSETQ. Trimming shortened V by 1 base and J by 2 bases, and 7 bases separated the two germline ends. The CDR3 has 13 amino acids. Here the CDR3 reads CASSLNRPYEQYF. In DNA, the CDR3 is TGCGCCAGCAGCTTGAATCGACCCTACGAGCAGTACTTC.

This sequence joins TRBV6-2 or TRBV6-3 and TRBJ1-5; D call uncertain. CDR3 length: 13 amino acids. Trimming took 5 bases from V and 2 from J, leaving 7 bases between them. Per the germline V gene, CDR1 is MNHEY and CDR2 is SVGEGT. CDR3 loop: CASSHVGNQPQHF. In DNA, the CDR3 is TGTGCCAGCAGTCACGTTGGCAATCAGCCCCAGCATTTT.

The chain couples TRBV7-8 to TRBJ2-7; TRBD2 agrees at 9 bases. The trim removed 5 bases at V and 3 bases at J, leaving 8 bases unmatched. Germline V CDR1 and CDR2: SGHVS, FQNEAQ. CDR3 length: 15 residues. The CDR3 here is CASSDRTSASYEQYF. The CDR3, as DNA: TGTGCCAGCAGCGACCGGACTAGCGCTAGCTACGAGCAGTACTTC.

The CDR3 loop is CASMGGQGVAYGYTF. In DNA, the CDR3 is TGTGCCAGCATGGGGGGACAGGGGGTGGCCTATGGCTACACCTTC. The chain links TRBV28 to TRBJ1-2; TRBD1 matches at 11 bases. This CDR3 spans 15 amino acids. Trimming at V came to 7 bases and at J to 4 bases, leaving 8 bases not matched to a gene. Germline V gives CDR1 MDHEN, CDR2 SYDVKM.

The chain is built from TRBV7-6 and TRBJ2-2; no definite D call. V was pared by 1 base and J by 7 bases, with 4 bases between. CDR1 and CDR2 (germline): SGHVS, FNYEAQ. This CDR3 region has 12 residues. CDR3 protein: CASSLVHGELFF. The DNA for the CDR3 is TGTGCCAGCAGCTTAGTTCACGGGGAGCTGTTTTTT.

To note about this clone: This sample includes further DNA sequences coding for the same CDR3. The chain is built from TRBV7-3 and TRBJ1-1, with D hard to call. This CDR3 spans 13 amino acids. The V end was cut by 5 bases, the J end by 1 base, with 8 bases between. The germline V gene has CDR1 SGHTA and CDR2 FQGTGA. CDR3 protein: CASSRGRNTEAFF. In nucleotides, the CDR3 is TGTGCCAGCAGCCGAGGCAGGAACACTGAAGCTTTCTTT.

The chain recombines TRBV7-2 with TRBJ1-4, with D perhaps TRBD1 (5 bases). The CDR3 has 16 amino acids. V lost 5 bases and J lost 6, with 19 bases in between. The germline V gene has CDR1 SGHTA and CDR2 FQGNSA. CDR3 nucleotide sequence: TGTGCCAGCAGCGACGGGACCGCGGGAGTAGATGAAAAACTGTTTTTT. Encoded protein: CASSDGTAGVDEKLFF.

The rearrangement uses TRBV5-1 and TRBJ1-1; weak D call: TRBD1 (5 bases). Trimming removed 4 bases at V and 1 base at J, with 17 bases between. Germline CDR1 and CDR2: SGHRS and YFSETQ. CDR3 size: 16 residues. The chain's CDR3 is CASSPQTGLGNTEAFF. The DNA of the CDR3 is TGCGCCAGCAGCCCTCAAACAGGACTGGGGAACACTGAAGCTTTCTTT.

The chain recombines TRBV28 with TRBJ1-3; 9 nucleotides match TRBD1. The trim removed 3 bases at V and 4 bases at J, leaving 7 bases unmatched. In germline, CDR1 is MDHEN, CDR2 SYDVKM. The CDR3 totals 16 residues. CDR3: CASSFFGTGRGNTIYF. CDR3 in DNA: TGTGCCAGCAGTTTCTTCGGGACAGGGAGAGGAAACACCATATATTTT.

As to this clone: The sample carries other DNA sequences with the same CDR3. The J gene is TRBJ1-1, the V gene TRBV7-9, with D uncertain. V was pared by 3 bases and J by 1 base, with 6 bases between. Germline lookup yields CDR1 SEHNR and CDR2 FQNEAQ (reference sequence). This CDR3 spans 13 amino acids. Written as DNA, the CDR3 is TGTGCCAGCAGCTTGGAAGGGAACACTGAAGCTTTCTTT. Encoded protein: CASSLEGNTEAFF.

The chain has TRBV7-6 and TRBJ2-7; possible D gene TRBD1, 5 bases. CDR1 SGHVS and CDR2 FNYEAQ come from the germline V gene. The CDR3 runs to 13 residues. V lost 1 base and J 3 bases, leaving 7 bases between the germline ends. The CDR3 region has the DNA TGTGCCAGCAGCTTAGGACAGAACTACGAGCAGTACTTC. Its protein is CASSLGQNYEQYF.

V gene TRBV27 combines with J gene TRBJ1-1, with D possibly being TRBD1 (5 bases). The germline V gene encodes CDR1 MNHEY and CDR2 SMNVEV (reference sequence). The V end was cut by 6 bases, the J end by 5 bases, with 16 bases between. The CDR3 is 14 amino acids. DNA of the CDR3: TGTGCCAGCAGCCCTCGAACCCAGGGTACTGAAGCTTTCTTT. It translates to CASSPRTQGTEAFF.

This clone was picked up one time. CDR3 amino acids: CASSKTAAHTGELFF. DNA for the CDR3: TGCGCCAGCAGCAAGACCGCGGCACACACCGGGGAGCTGTTTTTT. The chain carries TRBV4-3 and TRBJ2-2; D unclear. V was trimmed by 5 bases and J by 3 bases, leaving 13 bases between them. Germline values: CDR1 LGHNA, CDR2 YSLEER. This CDR3 is 15 amino acids long.

The chain employs TRBV18 and TRBJ2-7, with 7 bases fitting TRBD2. The V gene end was trimmed by 3 bases and the J gene end by 5 bases; junction bases not matched to a gene: 7. This CDR3 has 14 amino acids. Germline V gene sequence: CDR1 KGHSH, CDR2 LQKENI. CDR3 in amino acids: CASSPGRGMHEQYF. Written as DNA, the CDR3 is TGTGCCAGCTCACCGGGGAGGGGCATGCACGAGCAGTACTTC.

This clone was detected only a few times. The J gene is TRBJ2-4, the V gene TRBV2; no definite D call. This CDR3 has 15 residues. From germline, CDR1 is SNHLY and CDR2 FYNNEI. Between the trimmed V and J ends, which lost 2 bases and 7 bases, there was a span of 15 bases. The CDR3 bases are TGTGCCAGCAGTGAACTTGGGCCGGCCCCGAACATTCAGTACTTC. It encodes CASSELGPAPNIQYF.

The CDR3 sequence: CASSMGQPRPPNEKLFF. In DNA form, the CDR3 reads TGTGCCAGTAGTATGGGACAGCCCAGACCGCCTAATGAAAAACTGTTTTTT. V is TRBV19 and J is TRBJ1-4; 7 bases fit TRBD1. The length of the CDR3 is 17 residues. Germline V gene data show CDR1 as LNHDA and CDR2 as SQIVND (reference sequence). Losses at the gene ends were 3 bases for V and 3 bases for J; bases not matched to a gene: 10.

The sample holds a few counts of this clone. One end of the junction fails to match germline, which may point to a read error. The V call is TRBV25-1, the J call TRBJ1-5; D remains unclear. The length of the CDR3 is 11 residues. Germline V gene lookup returns CDR1 MGHDK and CDR2 SYGVNS. The CDR3 spells CIGGLGQPQHF. The CDR3 DNA is TGCATCGGCGGGTTGGGCCAGCCCCAGCATTTT.